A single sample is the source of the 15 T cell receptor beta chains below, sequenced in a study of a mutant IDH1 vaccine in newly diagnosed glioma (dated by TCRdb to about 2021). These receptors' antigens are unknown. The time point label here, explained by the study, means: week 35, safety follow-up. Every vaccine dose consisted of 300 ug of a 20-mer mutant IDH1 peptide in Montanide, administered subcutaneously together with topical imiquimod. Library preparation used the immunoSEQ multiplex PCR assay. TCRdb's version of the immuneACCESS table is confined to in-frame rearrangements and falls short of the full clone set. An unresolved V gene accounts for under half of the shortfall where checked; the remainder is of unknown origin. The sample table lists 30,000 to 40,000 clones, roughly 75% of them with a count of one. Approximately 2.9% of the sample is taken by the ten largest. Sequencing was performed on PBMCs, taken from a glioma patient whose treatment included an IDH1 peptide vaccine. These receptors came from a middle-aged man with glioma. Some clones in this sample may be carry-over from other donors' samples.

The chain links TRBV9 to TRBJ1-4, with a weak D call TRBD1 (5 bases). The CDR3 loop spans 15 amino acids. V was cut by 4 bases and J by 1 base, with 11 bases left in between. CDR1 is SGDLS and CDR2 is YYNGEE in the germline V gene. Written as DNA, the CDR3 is TGTGCCAGCAGCCCCGGACACATAACTAATGAAAAACTGTTTTTT. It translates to CASSPGHITNEKLFF. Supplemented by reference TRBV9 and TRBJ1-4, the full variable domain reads DSGVTQTPKHLITATGQRVTLRCSPRSGDLSVYWYQQSLDQGLQFLIQYYNGEERAKGNILERFSAQQFPDLHSELNLSSLELGDSALYFCASSPGHITNEKLFFGSGTQLSVL.

DNA for the CDR3: TGTGCCAGCAGAGGACTATATAGCAATCAGCCCCAGCATTTT. This gives the protein CASRGLYSNQPQHF. The chain recombines TRBV6-6 with TRBJ1-5; D uncertain. This CDR3 is 14 amino acids long. The V gene's germline CDR1 is MNHNY and CDR2 SVGAGI (reference sequence). Trimming left V 6 bases short and J 0 bases short, with 9 bases between.

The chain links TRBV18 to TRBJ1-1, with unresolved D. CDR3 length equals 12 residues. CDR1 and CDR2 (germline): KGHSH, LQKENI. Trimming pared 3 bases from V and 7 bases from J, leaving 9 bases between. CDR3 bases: TGTGCCAGCTCACCCCTGATGGGTGAAGCTTTCTTT. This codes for CASSPLMGEAFF. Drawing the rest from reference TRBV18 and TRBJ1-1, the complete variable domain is NAGVMQNPRHLVRRRGQEARLRCSPMKGHSHVYWYRQLPEEGLKFMVYLQKENIIDESGMPKERFSAEFPKEGPSILRIQQVVRGDSAAYFCASSPLMGEAFFGQGTRLTVV.

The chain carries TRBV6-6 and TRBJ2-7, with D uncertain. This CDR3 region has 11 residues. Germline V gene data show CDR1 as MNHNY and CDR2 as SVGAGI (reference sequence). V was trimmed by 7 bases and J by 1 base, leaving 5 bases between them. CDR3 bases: TGTGCCAGCACCGGATCCTACGAGCAGTACTTC. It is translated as CASTGSYEQYF.

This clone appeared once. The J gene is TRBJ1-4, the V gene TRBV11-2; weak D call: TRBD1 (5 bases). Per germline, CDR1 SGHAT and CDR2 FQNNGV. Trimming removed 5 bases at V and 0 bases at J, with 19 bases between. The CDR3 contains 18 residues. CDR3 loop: CASSLTRTTQSTNEKLFF. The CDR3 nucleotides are TGTGCCAGCAGCCTAACGCGGACAACCCAGTCAACTAATGAAAAACTGTTTTTT.

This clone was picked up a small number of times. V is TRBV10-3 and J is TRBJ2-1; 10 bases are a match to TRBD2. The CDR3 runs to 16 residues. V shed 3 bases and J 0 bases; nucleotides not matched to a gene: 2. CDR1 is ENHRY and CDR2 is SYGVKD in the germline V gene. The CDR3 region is CAISEPSGGSYNEQFF. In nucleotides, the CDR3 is TGTGCCATCAGTGAACCTAGCGGGGGCTCCTACAATGAGCAGTTCTTC.

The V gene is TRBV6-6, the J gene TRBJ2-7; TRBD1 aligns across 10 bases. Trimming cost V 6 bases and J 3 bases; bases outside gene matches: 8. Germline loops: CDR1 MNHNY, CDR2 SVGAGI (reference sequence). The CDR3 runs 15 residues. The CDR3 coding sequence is TGTGCCAGCAGGAGACAGGGGGCGGGGGGCTACGAGCAGTACTTC. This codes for CASRRQGAGGYEQYF.

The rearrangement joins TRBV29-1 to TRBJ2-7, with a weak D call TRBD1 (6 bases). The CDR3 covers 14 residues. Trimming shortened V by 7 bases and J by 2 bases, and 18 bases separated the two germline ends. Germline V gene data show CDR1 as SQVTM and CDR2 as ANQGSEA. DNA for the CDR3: TGCAGCGCAACAAGGACAGTGGGCGCCTACGAGCAGTACTTC. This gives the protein CSATRTVGAYEQYF.

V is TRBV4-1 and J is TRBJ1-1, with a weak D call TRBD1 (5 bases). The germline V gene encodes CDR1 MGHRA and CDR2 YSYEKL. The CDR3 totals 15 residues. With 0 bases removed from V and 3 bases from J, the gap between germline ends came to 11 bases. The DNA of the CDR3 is TGCGCCAGCAGCCAAGAGGCAGGGCCTGACACTGAAGCTTTCTTT. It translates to CASSQEAGPDTEAFF.

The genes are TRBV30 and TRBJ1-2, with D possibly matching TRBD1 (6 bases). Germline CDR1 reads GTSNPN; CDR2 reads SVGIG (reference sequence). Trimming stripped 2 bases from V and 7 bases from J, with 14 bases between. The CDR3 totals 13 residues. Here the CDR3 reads CAWSSRGRSGYTF. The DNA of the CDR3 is TGTGCCTGGAGTAGCAGGGGTCGGAGTGGCTACACCTTC.

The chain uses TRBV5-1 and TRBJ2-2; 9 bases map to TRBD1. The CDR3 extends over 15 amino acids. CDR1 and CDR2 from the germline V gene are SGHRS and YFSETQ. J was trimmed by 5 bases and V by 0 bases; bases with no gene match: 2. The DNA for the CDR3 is TGCGCCAGCAGCTTGGACAGGGGGCAAACCGGGGAGCTGTTTTTT. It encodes CASSLDRGQTGELFF.

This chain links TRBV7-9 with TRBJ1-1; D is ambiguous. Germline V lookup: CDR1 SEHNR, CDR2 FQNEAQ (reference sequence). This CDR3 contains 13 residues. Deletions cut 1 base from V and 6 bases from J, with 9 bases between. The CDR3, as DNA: TGTGCCAGCAGCTTAGAGGTGGAAGCTGAAGCTTTCTTT. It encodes CASSLEVEAEAFF.

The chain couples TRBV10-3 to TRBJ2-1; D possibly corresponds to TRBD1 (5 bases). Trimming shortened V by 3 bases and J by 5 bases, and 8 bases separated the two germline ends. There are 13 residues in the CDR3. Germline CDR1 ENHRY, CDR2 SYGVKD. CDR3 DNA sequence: TGTGCCATCAGTGAAGGGGTCCACAATGAGCAGTTCTTC. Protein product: CAISEGVHNEQFF.

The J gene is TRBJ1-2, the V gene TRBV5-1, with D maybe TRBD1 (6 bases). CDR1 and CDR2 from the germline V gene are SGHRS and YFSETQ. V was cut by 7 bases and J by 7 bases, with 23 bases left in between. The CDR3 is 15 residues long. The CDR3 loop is CASCLSGESLSGYTF. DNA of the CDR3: TGCGCCAGCTGTCTATCAGGGGAAAGCCTAAGTGGCTACACCTTC.

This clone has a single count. The CDR3 loop is CASSEATRVGSPLHF. In DNA, the CDR3 is TGTGCCAGCAGTGAAGCGACCAGGGTGGGATCACCCCTCCACTTT. The chain combines TRBV6-1 with TRBJ1-6; D possibly corresponds to TRBD1 (5 bases). CDR1 and CDR2 from the germline V gene are MNHNS and SASEGT. The CDR3 runs to 15 residues. Trimming stripped 0 bases from V and 10 bases from J, with 13 bases between.